Below are 21 T cell receptor beta chains sequenced from a single sample in a study of CD8+ T cells in alopecia areata (dated by TCRdb to 2016 to 2018). Receptor libraries were prepared by the immunoSEQ multiplex PCR assay. RNA was extracted from all samples and reverse transcribed into cDNA, which served as template for TCR sequencing. TCRdb retrieved this table from immuneACCESS and kept in-frame rearrangements only. Not all clones are present; in checked studies, unresolved V genes account for under half, and no reason is known for the remainder. Within this sample are some 160,000 clones, with around two thirds of them counted one time only. The ten largest clones take up roughly a third of the sample. Input material: CD8+ T cells sorted from blood. The receptors here all came from a human donor in good health.

This clone was seen once. This chain connects TRBV7-9 to TRBJ2-7; 7 bases agree with TRBD2. Germline loops: CDR1 SEHNR, CDR2 FQNEAQ (reference sequence). Trimming cost V 6 bases and J 7 bases; bases outside gene matches: 9. The CDR3 spans 13 residues. CDR3 region: CASRPGLEVEQYF. As DNA, the CDR3 is TGTGCCAGCAGGCCCGGACTAGAAGTGGAGCAGTACTTC.

The chain links TRBV5-6 to TRBJ2-3; D ambiguous. V lost 0 bases and J 2 bases, leaving 10 bases between the germline ends. The CDR3 runs 15 residues. The germline V gene has CDR1 SGHDT and CDR2 YYEEEE. CDR3 region: CASSLAAVVTDTQYF. In DNA, the CDR3 is TGTGCCAGCAGCTTGGCGGCGGTGGTCACAGATACGCAGTATTTT.

The rearrangement joins TRBV11-2 to TRBJ1-1; unclear D gene. In germline, CDR1 is SGHAT, CDR2 FQNNGV. CDR3 length: 14 residues. V was shortened by 0 bases and J by 5 bases, with 10 bases between the two germline ends. For the CDR3, the DNA is TGTGCCAGCAGCTTAGAGCCGGGTCGGACTGAAGCTTTCTTT. Its translation: CASSLEPGRTEAFF. Filled out from reference TRBV11-2 and TRBJ1-1, the complete variable domain reads EAGVAQSPRYKIIEKRQSVAFWCNPISGHATLYWYQQILGQGPKLLIQFQNNGVVDDSQLPKDRFSAERLKGVDSTLKIQPAKLEDSAVYLCASSLEPGRTEAFFGQGTRLTVV.

The rearrangement joins TRBV29-1 to TRBJ2-2; D might be TRBD2 (5 bases). The germline gives CDR1 SQVTM, CDR2 ANQGSEA. Trimming shortened V by 5 bases and J by 6 bases, and 10 bases separated the two germline ends. CDR3 size: 12 residues. Here the CDR3 reads CSVRGPAGELFF. The CDR3, as DNA: TGCAGCGTTAGAGGGCCGGCCGGGGAGCTGTTTTTT.

The chain couples TRBV7-9 to TRBJ1-2; D may be TRBD1 (6 bases). This CDR3 is 13 amino acids long. Trimming pared 9 bases from V and 0 bases from J, leaving 11 bases between. Looked up from germline, CDR1 is SEHNR and CDR2 is FQNEAQ (reference sequence). CDR3 in amino acids: CASSGHTNYGYTF. The CDR3 DNA is TGTGCCAGTTCGGGACACACTAACTATGGCTACACCTTC. Full variable domain (remainder filled in from reference TRBV7-9 and TRBJ1-2): DTGVSQNPRHKITKRGQNVTFRCDPISEHNRLYWYRQTLGQGPEFLTYFQNEAQLEKSRLLSDRFSAERPKGSFSTLEIQRTEQGDSAMYLCASSGHTNYGYTFGSGTRLTVV.

This clone was recorded only once. This sequence joins TRBV29-1 and TRBJ1-2; D gene uncertain. The CDR3 totals 11 residues. Between the trimmed V and J ends, which lost 2 bases and 6 bases, there was a span of 7 bases. The germline gives CDR1 SQVTM, CDR2 ANQGSEA. The CDR3 bases are TGCAGCGTTGAACAGGCCCATGGCTACACCTTC. This codes for CSVEQAHGYTF.

The chain employs TRBV27 and TRBJ2-5, with TRBD2 as a possible D gene (6 bases). The last part of the DNA fits TRBJ2-7 better; the J call may be wrong. The CDR3 sequence is 14 residues long. Germline CDR1 and CDR2: MNHEY and SMNVEV (reference sequence). CDR3 sequence: CASSLGAGRYEQYF. CDR3 in DNA: TGTGCCAGCAGCCTCGGGGCGGGAAGGTACGAGCAGTACTTC.

This clone was observed a handful of times. The V and J genes are TRBV25-1 and TRBJ2-7; TRBD1 aligns across 9 bases. CDR1 and CDR2 (germline): MGHDK, SYGVNS. V shed 6 bases and J 2 bases; nucleotides not matched to a gene: 5. The CDR3 is 14 amino acids. CDR3 in DNA: TGTGCCAGCAGCACCGGGACAGGGACCTACGAGCAGTACTTC. This sequence encodes CASSTGTGTYEQYF.

The gene calls are TRBV4-2 and TRBJ1-2; D uncertain. Trimming took 7 bases from V and 8 from J, leaving 11 bases between them. From germline, CDR1 is LGHNA and CDR2 YNFKEQ. The CDR3 runs 11 residues. The CDR3 nucleotides read TGTGCCAGCACCTCCGTCGGGGGCTACACCTTC. It codes for CASTSVGGYTF.

The V and J genes are TRBV28 and TRBJ2-2, with D tentatively TRBD1 or TRBD2 (6 bases each). This CDR3 comprises 14 residues. The V gene lost 2 bases and the J gene lost 5 bases, with 9 bases spanning the gap. Germline V CDR1 and CDR2: MDHEN, SYDVKM. CDR3 bases: TGTGCCAGCAGTTTAGAGGGGGGTACCGGGGAGCTGTTTTTT. Protein product: CASSLEGGTGELFF.

On this clone itself: This sample includes further DNA sequences coding for the same CDR3. This sequence joins TRBV9 and TRBJ2-3; TRBD2 is a possible D gene (6 bases). Germline values: CDR1 SGDLS, CDR2 YYNGEE. V lost 1 base to trimming and J lost 0 bases, with 6 bases between them. This CDR3 is 14 amino acids long. The CDR3 protein is CASSVSGSTDTQYF. The CDR3, as DNA: TGTGCCAGCAGCGTAAGCGGGAGCACAGATACGCAGTATTTT.

This clone was seen only once. Distinct nucleotide sequences in the sample also encode this CDR3. This rearrangement joins TRBV27 to TRBJ1-1, with D unresolved. Germline V CDR1 and CDR2: MNHEY, SMNVEV (reference sequence). V was shortened by 0 bases and J by 1 base, with 6 bases between the two germline ends. The CDR3 length is 14 residues. CDR3 loop: CASSLSSGNTEAFF. The CDR3 DNA sequence: TGTGCCAGCAGTTTATCTTCAGGGAACACTGAAGCTTTCTTT.

This clone has a single count. J is TRBJ1-2 and V is TRBV2, with 7 bases fitting TRBD1. After removal of 0 bases from V and 3 bases from J, the junction contained 4 bases not matched to a gene. The CDR3 covers 15 residues. From germline, CDR1 is SNHLY and CDR2 FYNNEI. The CDR3 DNA is TGTGCCAGCAGTGAAGCTGGCAGGGGGGACTATGGCTACACCTTC. It encodes CASSEAGRGDYGYTF.

This chain joins TRBV25-1 and TRBJ2-2; D may correspond to TRBD1 or TRBD2 (5 bases each). This CDR3 has 16 residues. Trimming stripped 1 base from V and 6 bases from J, with 15 bases between. Germline V gene sequence: CDR1 MGHDK, CDR2 SYGVNS. The CDR3 here is CASSEWRQGDAGELFF. CDR3 nucleotides: TGTGCCAGCAGTGAATGGAGGCAGGGAGACGCCGGGGAGCTGTTTTTT.

The rearrangement joins TRBV2 to TRBJ2-5; no clear D. The CDR3 is 15 amino acids. Germline CDR1 is SNHLY and CDR2 is FYNNEI. V shed 5 bases and J shed 3 bases, with 16 bases lying between them. The DNA for the CDR3 is TGTGCCAGCAGTTCACTCACCCGCCCCGAAGAGACCCAGTACTTC. Translated: CASSSLTRPEETQYF.

The chain recombines TRBV29-1 with TRBJ2-7; 8 positions agree with TRBD1. V gave up 0 bases and J gave up 3 bases; unmatched junction bases: 7. This CDR3 is built from 15 residues. In germline, CDR1 is SQVTM, CDR2 ANQGSEA. CDR3 in DNA: TGCAGCGTTGAAGATCCGACAGGGGTCAGCTACGAGCAGTACTTC. The encoded protein is CSVEDPTGVSYEQYF.

This sequence joins TRBV13 and TRBJ2-1; TRBD1 matches at 7 bases. Germline lookup yields CDR1 PRHDT and CDR2 FYEKMQ (reference sequence). This CDR3 comprises 17 residues. V was pared by 5 bases and J by 6 bases, with 16 bases of the junction left unmatched. The CDR3 DNA reads as TGTGCCAGCAGCCCGAACAGGGGCCCAAGCGCTTTCAATGAGCAGTTCTTC. Its protein is CASSPNRGPSAFNEQFF.

In its sample, this clone was seen a few times. This sequence joins TRBV6-6 and TRBJ2-7, with a possible D match to TRBD1 (7 bases). The CDR3 loop spans 13 amino acids. Germline CDR1 is MNHNY and CDR2 is SVGAGI (reference sequence). Trimming removed 5 bases at V and 7 bases at J, with 15 bases between. The CDR3 coding sequence is TGTGCCAGCAGTGTCCAGGGGGGTGGAGAGCAGTACTTC. This codes for CASSVQGGGEQYF.

The gene calls are TRBV2 and TRBJ2-5; D remains ambiguous. Germline assignment: CDR1 SNHLY and CDR2 FYNNEI. Trimming stripped 4 bases from V and 4 bases from J, with 13 bases between. This CDR3 spans 14 amino acids. CDR3 region: CASSGQARPETQYF. CDR3 sequence (DNA): TGTGCCAGCAGTGGCCAGGCCCGTCCAGAGACCCAGTACTTC.

The chain employs TRBV27 and TRBJ2-7, with 10 bases fitting TRBD1. The CDR3 contains 15 residues. The ends lost 3 bases at V and 6 bases at J; junction bases unmatched: 8. The germline gives CDR1 MNHEY, CDR2 SMNVEV (reference sequence). CDR3: CASSLGGTGVSEQYF. In nucleotides, the CDR3 is TGTGCCAGCAGTTTGGGAGGGACAGGGGTTAGCGAGCAGTACTTC.

The rearrangement uses TRBV7-2 and TRBJ2-5, with D possibly matching TRBD2 (5 bases). Germline CDR1 reads SGHTA; CDR2 reads FQGNSA. CDR3 length equals 16 residues. Trimming cost V 5 bases and J 3 bases, with 19 bases left between them. This CDR3 is CASSTTDIPREETQYF. CDR3 bases: TGTGCCAGCAGCACTACCGATATACCGAGGGAAGAGACCCAGTACTTC.